Below are 17 T cell receptor beta chains sequenced from a single sample in a study of blood T cell repertoires in COVID-19. TCRdb's copy holds only in-frame clones and misses some; the assay was immunoSEQ multiplex PCR. The table lists about 410,000 clones, 89% of them singletons, with about 1.6% in the top ten. Sequencing used peripheral blood. These receptors came from a woman aged 40 to 50 with COVID-19, enrolled during active disease.

The chain couples TRBV2 to TRBJ2-1; 11 bases map to TRBD2. The CDR3 consists of 16 residues. Germline trimming cut 5 bases from V and 5 bases from J; bases unmatched to any gene: 8. Per the germline V gene, CDR1 is SNHLY and CDR2 is FYNNEI. The CDR3 loop reads CASSPTSGSRNNEQFF. In DNA form, the CDR3 reads TGTGCCAGCAGTCCAACTAGCGGGAGTAGGAACAATGAGCAGTTCTTC.

The rearrangement links TRBV18 to TRBJ1-2; 7 positions match TRBD1. CDR3 size: 13 residues. Trimming took 3 bases from V and 5 from J; bases not matched to a gene: 3. Germline lookup yields CDR1 KGHSH and CDR2 LQKENI. CDR3 amino acids: CASSPGQTYGYTF. The CDR3 DNA sequence: TGTGCCAGCTCACCGGGACAGACTTATGGCTACACCTTC. The complete variable domain, with remaining parts taken from reference TRBV18 and TRBJ1-2, reads NAGVMQNPRHLVRRRGQEARLRCSPMKGHSHVYWYRQLPEEGLKFMVYLQKENIIDESGMPKERFSAEFPKEGPSILRIQQVVRGDSAAYFCASSPGQTYGYTFGSGTRLTVV.

V usage is TRBV28 and J usage is TRBJ1-3; D call uncertain. Germline loops: CDR1 MDHEN, CDR2 SYDVKM. This CDR3 comprises 16 residues. With 3 bases removed from V and 4 bases from J, the gap between germline ends came to 16 bases. The CDR3 DNA reads TGTGCCAGCAGTTTTGCCCCGGGAGGCGTGGGAAACACCATATATTTT. The encoded protein is CASSFAPGGVGNTIYF.

The rearrangement uses TRBV28 and TRBJ2-5, with TRBD2 as a possible D gene (6 bases). This CDR3 spans 13 amino acids. In germline, CDR1 is MDHEN, CDR2 SYDVKM. Trimming stripped 3 bases from V and 5 bases from J, with 10 bases between. The CDR3 DNA sequence: TGTGCCAGCAGTTTCCCGGGACTTGAGACCCAGTACTTC. The encoded protein is CASSFPGLETQYF.

V is TRBV7-9 and J is TRBJ2-7; D perhaps matches TRBD1 (6 bases). The CDR3 runs to 13 residues. V lost 3 bases to trimming and J lost 7 bases, with 13 bases between them. Germline assignment: CDR1 SEHNR and CDR2 FQNEAQ (reference sequence). Here the CDR3 reads CASSFGPGVEQYF. The CDR3 DNA is TGTGCCAGCAGCTTTGGGCCAGGGGTAGAGCAGTACTTC.

The chain has TRBV6-5 and TRBJ1-1; unclear D gene. The ends were cut back, 0 bases at V and 12 bases at J, with 14 bases in the middle. CDR1 and CDR2 (germline): MNHEY, SVGAGI. This CDR3 spans 13 amino acids. CDR3: CASSYSKTQAPFF. CDR3 DNA: TGTGCCAGCAGTTACTCGAAAACCCAAGCCCCTTTCTTT.

The genes are TRBV5-1 and TRBJ2-7; 11 bases are shared with TRBD2. This CDR3 has 16 residues. V lost 3 bases, J lost 5 bases, and 10 bases stayed unmatched. Germline V gene data show CDR1 as SGHRS and CDR2 as YFSETQ. CDR3 sequence reads: CASSWSPGLAVDEQYF. As DNA, the CDR3 is TGCGCCAGCAGCTGGTCCCCGGGACTAGCGGTCGACGAGCAGTACTTC.

The chain joins TRBV12-5 to TRBJ2-1; 10 bases map to TRBD1. This CDR3 is built from 17 residues. Germline trimming cut 4 bases from V and 5 bases from J; bases unmatched to any gene: 11. The germline CDR1 and CDR2 sequences are LGHNT and FRNRAP. CDR3 DNA: TGTGCTAGTGGTTCGGCCCGGGGACAGGGGTCACACAATGAGCAGTTCTTC. Translated: CASGSARGQGSHNEQFF.

This chain links TRBV18 with TRBJ2-3; a weak D match, TRBD2 (5 bases). Trimming left V 3 bases short and J 2 bases short, with 9 bases between. This CDR3 contains 14 residues. From germline, CDR1 is KGHSH and CDR2 LQKENI. The CDR3 DNA follows: TGTGCCAGCTCACCGTCGGGAAACACAGATACGCAGTATTTT. As protein: CASSPSGNTDTQYF.

The gene calls are TRBV6-5 and TRBJ2-2, with 8 bases that match TRBD1. Looked up from germline, CDR1 is MNHEY and CDR2 is SVGAGI. V was clipped by 4 bases and J by 9 bases; unmatched bases: 7. The length of the CDR3 is 14 residues. This chain's CDR3 is CASSLDRVIRELFF. The CDR3 DNA sequence: TGTGCCAGCAGTTTGGACAGGGTGATCCGGGAGCTGTTTTTT.

This clone appeared once. The CDR3 sequence is CASSPRDRVPSYEQYF. The CDR3 DNA sequence: TGTGCCAGCAGCCCAAGAGACAGGGTACCCTCCTACGAGCAGTACTTC. The gene calls are TRBV7-9 and TRBJ2-7, with 7 bases aligning to TRBD1. This CDR3 region has 16 residues. The J segment lost 0 bases and the V segment lost 5 bases, leaving 10 bases of the junction unmatched. Per germline, CDR1 SEHNR and CDR2 FQNEAQ (reference sequence).

The chain uses TRBV5-4 and TRBJ1-1; 9 bases line up with TRBD1. Germline V lookup: CDR1 SGHNT, CDR2 YYREEE (reference sequence). There are 15 residues in the CDR3. V dropped 5 bases and J dropped 1; count of bases not matched to a gene: 6. The CDR3 spells CASRRDRVQNTEAFF. The CDR3 DNA is TGTGCCAGCAGGAGGGACAGGGTTCAGAACACTGAAGCTTTCTTT. Supplemented by reference TRBV5-4 and TRBJ1-1, the full variable domain reads ETGVTQSPTHLIKTRGQQVTLRCSSQSGHNTVSWYQQALGQGPQFIFQYYREEENGRGNFPPRFSGLQFPNYSSELNVNALELDDSALYLCASRRDRVQNTEAFFGQGTRLTVV.

CDR3 nucleotide sequence: TGTGCCACCAGCAGAGGTTTCGGGAGGTCCTACGAGCAGTACTTC. Translating gives CATSRGFGRSYEQYF. The chain combines TRBV15 with TRBJ2-7; 7 bases are a match to TRBD2. The junction had 4 bases not matched to a gene; V was cut back by 1 base and J by 1 base. The CDR3 is made up of 15 amino acids. Germline V gene data show CDR1 as LNHNV and CDR2 as YYDKDF (reference sequence).

V usage is TRBV2 and J usage is TRBJ1-1; D gene ambiguous. Trimming took 10 bases from V and 3 from J, leaving 18 bases between them. Germline V gene sequence: CDR1 SNHLY, CDR2 FYNNEI. The CDR3 loop spans 14 amino acids. In DNA form, the CDR3 reads TGTGCCACCCCTGAGGTCCCTGCGGACACTGAAGCTTTCTTT. This encodes CATPEVPADTEAFF. Together with reference TRBV2 and TRBJ1-1, the CDR3 gives the full variable domain: EPEVTQTPSHQVTQMGQEVILRCVPISNHLYFYWYRQILGQKVEFLVSFYNNEISEKSEIFDDQFSVERPDGSNFTLKIRSTKLEDSAMYFCATPEVPADTEAFFGQGTRLTVV.

The chain is built from TRBV10-3 and TRBJ2-7; D may be TRBD2 (5 bases). Germline CDR1 and CDR2: ENHRY and SYGVKD. CDR3 size: 11 residues. The V end lost 10 bases, the J end lost 6 bases, and 13 bases lay between the germline ends. The CDR3 loop reads CATLRESEQYF. The CDR3 nucleotides are TGTGCCACCTTGAGGGAAAGCGAGCAGTACTTC.

This chain uses TRBV10-3 with TRBJ2-1; 8 bases align to TRBD2. The CDR3 loop spans 19 amino acids. Germline V gene sequence: CDR1 ENHRY, CDR2 SYGVKD. DNA for the CDR3: TGTGCTCATCAACGAGGGGCTAGCGGGTCCCGAAGGACCTACAATGAGCAGTTCTTC. Residues: CAHQRGASGSRRTYNEQFF.

CDR3 bases: TGCGCCAGCAGCTTGCAAGGGGCGGAGGGGTATGGCTACACCTTC. The encoded protein is CASSLQGAEGYGYTF. V gene TRBV5-1 combines with J gene TRBJ1-2, with TRBD1 as a possible D gene (5 bases). Per the germline V gene, CDR1 is SGHRS and CDR2 is YFSETQ. The CDR3 runs 15 residues. Trimming took off 1 base at V and 5 bases at J, with 15 bases between the two ends. Full variable domain (outside the CDR3, taken from reference TRBV5-1 and TRBJ1-2): KAGVTQTPRYLIKTRGQQVTLSCSPISGHRSVSWYQQTPGQGLQFLFEYFSETQRNKGNFPGRFSGRQFSNSRSEMNVSTLELGDSALYLCASSLQGAEGYGYTFGSGTRLTVV.